The clone carrying this T cell receptor beta chain was counted many times. What it binds is unknown. This entry is derived from a study of T cells in Graves' hyperthyroidism and ophthalmopathy. Notes on the study in general: Blood samples included most of the expanded thyroid clonotypes exceeding 0.001. Ophthalmopathy was model-predicted a median approximately 6.9 months pre-onset.

The source material, RNA transcripts, was used to amplify TCR beta CDR3 regions. Researchers ran a first-round RT-PCR on the TCR CDR3 using the HTBI primer set. TCRdb processed the multiplex PCR reads anew with MiXCR; each CDR3 protein has one entry. The table lists 500,000 to 750,000 distinct CDR3 sequences, 12% to 15% of them singletons, with over 6% in the top ten. This receptor was taken from a woman aged 18-30 years with Graves' ophthalmopathy. Specimen: blood.

Here the CDR3 reads CASSFGGFSNQPQHF. For the CDR3, the DNA is TGTGCCAGCAGTTTCGGGGGATTTAGCAATCAGCCCCAGCATTTT. The chain has TRBV27 and TRBJ1-5, with D perhaps matching TRBD1 (5 bases). Germline-derived CDR1 and CDR2 are MNHEY and SMNVEV (reference sequence). The CDR3 length is 15 residues. The ends were cut back, 3 bases at V and 0 bases at J, with 9 bases in the middle.